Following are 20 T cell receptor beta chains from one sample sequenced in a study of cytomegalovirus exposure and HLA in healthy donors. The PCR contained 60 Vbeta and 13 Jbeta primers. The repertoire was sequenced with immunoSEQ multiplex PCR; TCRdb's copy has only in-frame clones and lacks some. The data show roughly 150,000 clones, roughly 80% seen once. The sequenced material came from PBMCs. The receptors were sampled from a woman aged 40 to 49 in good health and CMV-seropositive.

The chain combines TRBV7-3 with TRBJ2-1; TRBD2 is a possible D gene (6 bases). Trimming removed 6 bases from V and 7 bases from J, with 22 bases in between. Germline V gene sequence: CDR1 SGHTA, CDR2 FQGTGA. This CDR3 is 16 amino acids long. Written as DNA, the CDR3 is TGTGCCAGCAGTTCCCCCAGAGGGAGTGGGAGGAATGAGCAGTTCTTC. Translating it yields CASSSPRGSGRNEQFF. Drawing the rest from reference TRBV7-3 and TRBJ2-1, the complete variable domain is GAGVSQTPSNKVTEKGKYVELRCDPISGHTALYWYRQSLGQGPEFLIYFQGTGAADDSGLPNDRFFAVRPEGSVSTLKIQRTERGDSAVYLCASSSPRGSGRNEQFFGPGTRLTVL.

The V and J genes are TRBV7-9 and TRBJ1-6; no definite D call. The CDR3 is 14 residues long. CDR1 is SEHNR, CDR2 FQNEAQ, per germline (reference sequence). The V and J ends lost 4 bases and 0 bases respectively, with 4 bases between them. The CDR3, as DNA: TGTGCCAGCAGCTATAGCTCCTATAATTCACCCCTCCACTTT. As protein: CASSYSSYNSPLHF.

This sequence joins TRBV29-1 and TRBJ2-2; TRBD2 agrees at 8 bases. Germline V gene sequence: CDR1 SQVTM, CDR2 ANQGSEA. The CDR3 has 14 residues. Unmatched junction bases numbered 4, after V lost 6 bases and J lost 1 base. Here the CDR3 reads CSVSGSRNTGELFF. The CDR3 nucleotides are TGCAGCGTCAGCGGGAGTCGGAACACCGGGGAGCTGTTTTTT.

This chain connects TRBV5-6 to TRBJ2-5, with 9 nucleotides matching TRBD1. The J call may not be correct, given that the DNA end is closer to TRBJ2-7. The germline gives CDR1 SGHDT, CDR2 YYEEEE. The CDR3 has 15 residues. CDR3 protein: CASSWDDRGRYEQYF. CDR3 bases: TGTGCCAGCAGCTGGGATGACAGGGGGAGGTACGAGCAGTACTTC.

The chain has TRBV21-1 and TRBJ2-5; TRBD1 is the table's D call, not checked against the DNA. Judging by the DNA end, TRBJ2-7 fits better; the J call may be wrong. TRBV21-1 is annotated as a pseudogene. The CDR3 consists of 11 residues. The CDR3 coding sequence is TGTGCCAGCACCCAGGGTTACGAGCAGTACTTC. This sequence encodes CASTQGYEQYF.

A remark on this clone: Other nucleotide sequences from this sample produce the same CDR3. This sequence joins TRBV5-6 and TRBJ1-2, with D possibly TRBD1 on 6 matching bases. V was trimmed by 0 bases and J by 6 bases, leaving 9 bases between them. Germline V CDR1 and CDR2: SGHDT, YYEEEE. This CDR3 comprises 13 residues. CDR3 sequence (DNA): TGTGCCAGCAGCTTGGGACAGGAGGATGGCTACACCTTC. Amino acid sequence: CASSLGQEDGYTF.

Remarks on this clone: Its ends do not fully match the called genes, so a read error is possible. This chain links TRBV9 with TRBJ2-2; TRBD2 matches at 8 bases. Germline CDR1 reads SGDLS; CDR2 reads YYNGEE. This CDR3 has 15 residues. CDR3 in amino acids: CASSVGPAGAGELFF. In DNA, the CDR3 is TGTGCCAGCAGTGTAGGTCCAGCGGGGGCCGGGGAGCTGTTTTTT.

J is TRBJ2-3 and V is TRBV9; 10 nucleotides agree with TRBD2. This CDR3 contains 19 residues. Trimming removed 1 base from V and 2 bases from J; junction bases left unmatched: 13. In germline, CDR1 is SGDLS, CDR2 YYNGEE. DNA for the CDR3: TGTGCCAGCAGCGTACGGGCTAGCGGGAGAACCCAGGTCACAGATACGCAGTATTTT. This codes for CASSVRASGRTQVTDTQYF.

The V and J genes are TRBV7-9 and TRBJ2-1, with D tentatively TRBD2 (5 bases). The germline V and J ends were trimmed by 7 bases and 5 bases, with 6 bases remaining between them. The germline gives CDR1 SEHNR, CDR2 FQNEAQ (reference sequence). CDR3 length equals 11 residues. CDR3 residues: CASKTNNEQFF. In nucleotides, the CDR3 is TGTGCCAGCAAGACTAACAATGAGCAGTTCTTC.

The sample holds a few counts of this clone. The CDR3 region has the DNA TGTGCCTGGAACCTACTAGCGGGGGGGTATGGAGAGACCCAGTACTTC. Its translation is CAWNLLAGGYGETQYF. The chain employs TRBV30 and TRBJ2-5; 13 nucleotides align to TRBD2. V was pared by 4 bases and J by 4 bases, with 9 bases of the junction left unmatched. Per germline, CDR1 GTSNPN and CDR2 SVGIG (reference sequence). The CDR3 loop spans 16 amino acids.

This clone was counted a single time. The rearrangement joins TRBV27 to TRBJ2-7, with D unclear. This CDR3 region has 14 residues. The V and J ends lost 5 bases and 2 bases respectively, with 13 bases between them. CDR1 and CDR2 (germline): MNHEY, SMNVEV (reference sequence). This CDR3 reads CASSPNPQTYEQYF. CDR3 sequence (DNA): TGTGCCAGCAGTCCCAACCCACAAACCTACGAGCAGTACTTC.

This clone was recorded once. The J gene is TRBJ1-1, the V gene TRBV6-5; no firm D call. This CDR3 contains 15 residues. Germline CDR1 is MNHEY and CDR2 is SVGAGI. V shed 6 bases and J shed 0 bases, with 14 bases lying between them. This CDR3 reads CASSLREFLNTEAFF. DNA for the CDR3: TGTGCCAGCAGCCTGAGGGAGTTCTTGAACACTGAAGCTTTCTTT.

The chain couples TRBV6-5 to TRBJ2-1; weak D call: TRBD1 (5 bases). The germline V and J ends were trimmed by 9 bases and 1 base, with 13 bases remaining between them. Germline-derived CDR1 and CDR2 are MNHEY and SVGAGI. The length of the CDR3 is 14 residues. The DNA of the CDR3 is TGTGCCAGTATCTCAGGGATTTCCTACAATGAGCAGTTCTTC. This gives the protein CASISGISYNEQFF.

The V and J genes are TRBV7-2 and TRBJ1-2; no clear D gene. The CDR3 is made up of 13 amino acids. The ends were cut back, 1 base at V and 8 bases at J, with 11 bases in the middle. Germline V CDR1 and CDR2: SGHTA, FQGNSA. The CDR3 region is CASSLGEGTGYTF. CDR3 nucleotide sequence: TGTGCCAGCAGCTTAGGGGAGGGAACGGGCTACACCTTC.

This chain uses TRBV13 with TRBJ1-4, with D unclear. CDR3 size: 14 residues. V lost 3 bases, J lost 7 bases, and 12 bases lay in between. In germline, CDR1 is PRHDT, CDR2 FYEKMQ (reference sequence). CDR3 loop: CASSFPRLSEKLFF. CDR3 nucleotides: TGTGCCAGCAGCTTCCCTAGGCTGAGTGAAAAACTGTTTTTT.

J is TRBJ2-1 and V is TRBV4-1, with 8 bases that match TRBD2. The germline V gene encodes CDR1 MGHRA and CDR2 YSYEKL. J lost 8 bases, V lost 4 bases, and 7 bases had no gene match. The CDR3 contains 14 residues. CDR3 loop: CASSPGLVGHEQFF. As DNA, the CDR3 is TGCGCCAGCAGCCCGGGACTAGTTGGCCATGAGCAGTTCTTC.

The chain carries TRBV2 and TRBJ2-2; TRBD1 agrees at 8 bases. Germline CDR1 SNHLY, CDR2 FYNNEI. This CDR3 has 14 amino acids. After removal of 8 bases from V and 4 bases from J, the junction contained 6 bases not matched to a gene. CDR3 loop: CASGRQGPTGELFF. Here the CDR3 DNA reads TGTGCCAGCGGGAGACAGGGGCCCACCGGGGAGCTGTTTTTT.

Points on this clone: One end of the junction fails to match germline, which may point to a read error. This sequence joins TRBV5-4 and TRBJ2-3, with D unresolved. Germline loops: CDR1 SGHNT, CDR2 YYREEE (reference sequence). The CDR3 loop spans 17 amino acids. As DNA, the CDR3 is TGCGCCAGCAGCCATCAAGGAGTACATGCTAGCACAGATACGCAGTATTTT. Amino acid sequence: CASSHQGVHASTDTQYF.

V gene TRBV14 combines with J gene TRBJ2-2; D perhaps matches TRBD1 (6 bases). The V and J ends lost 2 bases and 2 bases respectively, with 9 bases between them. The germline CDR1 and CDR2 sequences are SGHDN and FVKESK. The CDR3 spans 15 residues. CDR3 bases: TGTGCCAGCAGCCAACGACAGGCCAACACCGGGGAGCTGTTTTTT. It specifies CASSQRQANTGELFF.

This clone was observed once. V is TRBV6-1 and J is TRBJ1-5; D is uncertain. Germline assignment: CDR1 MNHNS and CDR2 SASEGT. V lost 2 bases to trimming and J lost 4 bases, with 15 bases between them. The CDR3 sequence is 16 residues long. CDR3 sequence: CASSEPVPRGNQPQHF. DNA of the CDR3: TGTGCCAGCAGTGAACCGGTCCCGAGAGGGAATCAGCCCCAGCATTTT.